Listed below are T cell receptor delta chains from one sample, sequenced in a study of gamma-delta T cells after stem cell transplantation. TCRdb made new clone calls on the RT-PCR reads using CATT. The data contain about 14,000 delta-chain clones, roughly a third of them seen just once; the ten biggest clones take up about 3.8%. The sample consisted of gamma-delta T cells. These receptors were collected from a human donor. It is not recorded whose cells these are; they may come from a transplant donor. The CDR3 runs from the conserved cysteine through the conserved F or W. D genes are given only for firm matches. Size is stated for part of the rows, as once, few or many counts, or as a class when the clone is expanded.

>TRDV1|.|TRDD3|TRDJ1
TGTGCTCTTGGGGAACTCCGCCTTCCCACGTACTGGGGGATAATCACCGATAAACTCATCTTT
CALGELRLPTYWGIITDKLIF
>TRDV1|few|TRDD3|TRDJ1
TGTGCTCTTGGGGAGCTTAGGGGGTACTGGGGGATACTCCATGGTTACACCGATAAACTCATCTTT
CALGELRGYWGILHGYTDKLIF
>TRDV2|.|TRDD3|TRDJ3
TGTGCCTGTGACACCTGGGGATATTGGGACACCCGACAGATGTTTTTC
CACDTWGYWDTRQMFF
>TRDV1|.|TRDD3|TRDJ2
TGTGCTCTTGGGGAACTTCTTCGGTCCTCTTACTGGGGGAGTAAAAGTTTGACAGCACAACTCTTCTTT
CALGELLRSSYWGSKSLTAQLFF
>TRDV1|few|TRDD3|TRDJ1
TGTGCTCTTGGGGAACTCGGGGATACTTCCCTTAAGTACACCGATAAACTCATCTTT
CALGELGDTSLKYTDKLIF
>TRDV1|.|TRDD2|TRDJ1
TGTGCTCTTGGGGATCCTTCCTTCACCGATAAACTCATCTTT
CALGDPSFTDKLIF
>TRDV3|once|.|TRDJ1
TGTGCCCCCACTACGGGGACCGATAAACTCATCTTT
CAPTTGTDKLIF
>TRDV1|.|TRDD3|TRDJ1
TGTGCTCTTGGGGAACCCTTTTTCCTACTGGGGGAGCCTACCGATAAACTCATCTTT
CALGEPFFLLGEPTDKLIF
>TRDV2|.|TRDD3|TRDJ3
TGTGCCTGTGACTTTTTAACTGGGGGATACCCATCCTGTGACACCCGCCAGATGTTTTTC
CACDFLTGGYPSCDTRQMFF
>TRDV1|.|TRDD3|TRDJ1
TGTGCTCTTGGGGAACTACGGCCACTGGGGGCCCAGACCACCGATAAACTCATCTTT
CALGELRPLGAQTTDKLIF
>TRDV2|.|TRDD3|TRDJ2
TGTGCCTGTGACACCTATCTGGGGGATAGGGTGACAGCACAACTCTTCTTT
CACDTYLGDRVTAQLFF
>TRDV2|.|.|TRDJ2
TGTGCCTGTGACACCCTGGGGACGCCAGCCCAACGCTTCTTT
CACDTLGTPAQRFF
>TRDV1|.|TRDD3|TRDJ1
TGTGCTCTTGGGCCCTCGAGGAGTACTGGGGGAACCCTGGGTTCCGATAAACTCATCTTT
CALGPSRSTGGTLGSDKLIF
>TRDV2|few|.|TRDJ3
TGTGCCTGTGACCGAAGGGGGGGTCTCTCCTGGGACACCCGACAGATGTTTTTC
CACDRRGGLSWDTRQMFF
>TRDV1|.|.|TRDJ1
TGTGCTCTTGGGGAACCATTTACTAATTGGTTTCCCCCGTTCACCGATAAACTCATCTTT
CALGEPFTNWFPPFTDKLIF
>TRDV2|few|.|TRDJ1
TGTGCCTGTGACACATCGGGGAGCTACACCGATAAACTCATCTTT
CACDTSGSYTDKLIF
>TRAV29/DV5|few|.|TRDJ2
TGTGCAGCAAGCGTGCCTACGACAAACTGGGAGGGGGCTTTGACAGCACAACTCTTCTTT
CAASVPTTNWEGALTAQLFF
>TRDV3|.|TRDD3|TRDJ1
TGTGCCTGTGGCCTCTGGGGGACTTACACCGATAAACTCATCTTT
CACGLWGTYTDKLIF
>TRDV2|.|.|TRDJ3
TGTGCCTGTGACATACTGGTGGGCTCCTTGTACACCCGACATCTGTTTTTC
CACDILVGSLYTRHLFF
>TRDV2|.|TRDD3|TRDJ1
TGTGCCTGTGACCTACACTGGGGGATATCAGCGTACACCGATAAACTCATCTTT
CACDLHWGISAYTDKLIF
>TRDV3|.|.|TRDJ1
TGTGCCTCCGGGGGGACTAGCTACACCGATAAACTCATCTTT
CASGGTSYTDKLIF
>TRDV2|few|TRDD3|TRDJ1
TGTGCCTGTGACACCTTCTGGGGGACCCACGATAAACTCATCTTT
CACDTFWGTHDKLIF
>TRDV2|.|TRDD3|TRDJ2
TGTGCCTGTGACACCGGCCTGGGGGATACTGGCCCTTTTACAGCACACCTCTTCTTT
CACDTGLGDTGPFTAHLFF
>TRDV1|.|TRDD3|TRDJ1
TGTGCTCTTGGGGGCGACTTCCCTCCCTACTGGGGGACGTACATCGATAAACTCATCTTT
CALGGDFPPYWGTYIDKLIF
>TRDV2|.|TRDD3|TRDJ1
TGTGCCTGTGATGGAGGATACGAAGATAAACTCATCTTT
CACDGGYEDKLIF
>TRDV1|once|.|TRDJ1
TGTGCTCTTGGGGAATTCTTCTGGCTTAGAGGTGATAAACTCATCTTT
CALGEFFWLRGDKLIF
>TRDV2|few|.|TRDJ3
TGTGCCTGTGACACTGGAAACTGGGTAAGCTCCTGGGACACCCGACAGATGTTTTTC
CACDTGNWVSSWDTRQMFF
>TRDV1|few|.|TRDJ1
TGTGCTCTATTCCCCGGGCGAGATAAACTCATCTTC
CALFPGRDKLIF
>TRDV2|.|.|TRDJ1
TGTGCCTGTGACACCGGTACAAGGGAGGATAAACTCATCTTT
CACDTGTREDKLIF
>TRDV1|.|.|TRDJ1
TGTGCTATTGGGGGGCGAACTTCCGGCTGGAGGAGACGCACCGATAAACTCATCTTT
CAIGGRTSGWRRRTDKLIF
>TRAV29/DV5|.|TRDD3|TRDJ1
TGTGCAGCAAGGGATATTCCGTTACTGGGGGATACGTATAAGCTCATCTTT
CAARDIPLLGDTYKLIF
>TRDV2|few|TRDD3|TRDJ1
TGTGCCTGTGACACCGTGGGGATAAGGACCGATAAACTCATCTTT
CACDTVGIRTDKLIF
>TRDV3|few|TRDD3|TRDJ1
TGTGCCTTCTTCCTTCCTACTGGGGGATACGGGTACACCGATAAACTCATCTTT
CAFFLPTGGYGYTDKLIF
>TRDV1|.|TRDD3|TRDJ1
TGTGCTCTTGGGGAACTATACCCCCCCATTCCAGATGGGGGATACTCATCACGCAATGCCGATAAACTCATCTTT
CALGELYPPIPDGGYSSRNADKLIF
>TRDV1|once|TRDD3|TRDJ1
TGTGCTCTTGGGACGGGTAGGGGGGATACCCTGTACACCGATAAACTCATCTTT
CALGTGRGDTLYTDKLIF
>TRDV3|few|TRDD3|TRDJ1
TGTGCCTTCCAGCCTTCCTGGCCACTGGGGGATACGCAATCCGCGGAACTCATCTTT
CAFQPSWPLGDTQSAELIF
>TRDV2|.|TRDD3|TRDJ3
TGTGCCTGTGATCTACCTACTGGGGGACATAGCTCCTGCGACACCCGCCAGATGTTTTTC
CACDLPTGGHSSCDTRQMFF
>TRDV1|.|TRDD3|TRDJ1
TGTGCTCTTGGGGAACTAGGCCTACCCGTACTGGGGGTTAAACTCATCTTT
CALGELGLPVLGVKLIF
>TRAV29/DV5|few|TRDD3|TRDJ1
TGTGCAGCAGGGGCCTTCCGGGGTACTGGGGGGTCACCCACCGATAAACTCATCTTT
CAAGAFRGTGGSPTDKLIF
>TRDV1|once|TRDD3|TRDJ1
TGTGCTATTGGGGAATCTGCCAGATACTGGGGGACGAAGAGCCAATACACCGATAAACTCATCTTT
CAIGESARYWGTKSQYTDKLIF
>TRDV2|.|TRDD3|TRDJ2
TGTGCCTGTGACACGGGGGATACTTTGACAGCAAAACTCTTCTTT
CACDTGDTLTAKLFF
>TRDV3|.|TRDD3|TRDJ2
TGTGCCCTTTCCTACGGATACTCTCTGGGGGATACGCGTATAAATCGTGGTTCAGCACAACTCTTCTTT
CALSYGYSLGDTRINRGSAQLFF
>TRDV1|few|.|TRDJ1
TGTGCTCTTGGGGAACCACCGGGCCTTCCTACGAGGGTACTGGGGGATTCGTACACCGATAAACTCATCTTT
CALGEPPGLPTRVLGDSYTDKLIF
>TRDV1|few|TRDD3|TRDJ1
TGTGCTCTTAGGGAAGGGCCTAAGTACTGGGGGATTTACACCGATAAACTCATCTTT
CALREGPKYWGIYTDKLIF
>TRDV3|few|TRDD3|TRDJ1
TGTGCCTGCAAAATTTGGCCTCTTCCGCCTACTGGGGGATCACCCCCCTTTAAACTCATCTTT
CACKIWPLPPTGGSPPFKLIF
>TRDV1|.|TRDD3|TRDJ1
TGTGCTCTCCTGGAACTCCGGATACGAGGCGATAAACTCATCTTT
CALLELRIRGDKLIF
>TRDV2|few|.|TRDJ3
TGTGCCTGTGACACGGCTGGGGATTCCAATCATAGCTCCTGGGACACCCGACAGATGTTTTTC
CACDTAGDSNHSSWDTRQMFF
>TRAV29/DV5|.|TRDD3|TRDJ1
TGTGCAGCAAGCTATTTGAGTGGGGGGATCCCCCAGTACACCGATAAGCTCATCTTT
CAASYLSGGIPQYTDKLIF
>TRDV2|once|TRDD3|TRDJ1
TGTGCCTGTGACACCCTAATCCCCAGCTTGGGGGATACGGAGTACACCGATAAACTCATCTTT
CACDTLIPSLGDTEYTDKLIF
>TRDV1|.|.|TRDJ2
TGTGCTCTTGGGGAACTTTGGAACAACGGAGCACAACTCTTCTTT
CALGELWNNGAQLFF
>TRDV2|medium-sized|TRDD3|TRDJ3
TGTGCCTGTGACATACTGGGGGATAGCTCCTGGGACACCCGACAGATGTTTTTC
CACDILGDSSWDTRQMFF
>TRDV3|.|.|TRDJ2
TGTGCCTTTGGATATGAGGGCTACAAAGCTTTGACAGCACAACTCTTCTTT
CAFGYEGYKALTAQLFF
>TRDV2|few|TRDD3|TRDJ2
TGTGCCTGTAACATACTGGGGGATACGGAAACTTTGACAGCACAACTCTTCTTT
CACNILGDTETLTAQLFF